Below are 11 T cell receptor beta chains sequenced from a single sample in a study of T cell repertoires in cytomegalovirus infection. These receptors are not linked to any known antigen. Each CDR3 protein gets one entry after TCRdb re-called the reads with MiXCR. This sample has roughly 120,000 distinct CDR3 sequences; around 30% occur once, and the top ten carry less than 45%. The specimen was CD8+ T cells from cultured PBMCs, collected from culture after CMV antigen stimulation. The receptors were gathered from a human donor in good health (CMV status not recorded). Some clones in this sample may be carry-over from other donors' samples.

This clonotype has more than one count but fewer than ten. The V call is TRBV15, the J call TRBJ2-7; 10 nucleotides align to TRBD1. This CDR3 is 15 amino acids long. Germline CDR1 reads LNHNV; CDR2 reads YYDKDF (reference sequence). V shed 1 base and J 3 bases; nucleotides not matched to a gene: 3. This chain's CDR3 is CATSRGRTGGYEQYF. The CDR3 DNA sequence: TGTGCCACCAGCAGAGGAAGGACAGGGGGCTACGAGCAGTACTTC. Based on the CDR3 plus reference TRBV15 and TRBJ2-7, the full variable domain is DAMVIQNPRYQVTQFGKPVTLSCSQTLNHNVMYWYQQKSSQAPKLLFHYYDKDFNNEADTPDNFQSRRPNTSFCFLDIRSPGLGDTAMYLCATSRGRTGGYEQYFGPGTRLTVT.

This clonotype was recorded a few times. The rearrangement uses TRBV10-3 and TRBJ2-7; 13 positions match TRBD2. Germline trimming cut 10 bases from V and 5 bases from J; bases unmatched to any gene: 5. From germline, CDR1 is ENHRY and CDR2 SYGVKD. CDR3 length equals 13 residues. The CDR3 is CATGTSGVHEQYF. CDR3 coding DNA: TGTGCCACCGGGACTAGCGGGGTCCACGAGCAGTACTTC.

This clonotype occurred a few times. This chain connects TRBV7-6 to TRBJ2-3, with TRBD2 matching 9 bases. V lost 1 base to trimming and J lost 4 bases; unmatched junction nucleotides: 12. The germline CDR1 and CDR2 sequences are SGHVS and FNYEAQ. The CDR3 length is 18 residues. This chain's CDR3 is CASSLDAGGGAFADTQYF. CDR3 sequence (DNA): TGTGCCAGCAGCTTAGACGCGGGCGGGGGGGCCTTCGCAGATACGCAGTATTTT.

The chain is built from TRBV12-3 or TRBV12-4 and TRBJ2-5, with 9 bases aligning to TRBD2. Trimming at V came to 10 bases and at J to 5 bases, leaving 11 bases not matched to a gene. The CDR3 covers 14 residues. CDR3 sequence (DNA): TGTGCCATCTCCATAGCGGGGGCGGCGGAGACCCAGTACTTC. This sequence encodes CAISIAGAAETQYF.

The chain links TRBV6-2 or TRBV6-3 to TRBJ2-1; D is ambiguous. Germline V gene lookup returns CDR1 MNHEY and CDR2 SVGEGT. V was cut by 2 bases and J by 6 bases, with 8 bases left in between. The CDR3 sequence is 13 residues long. CDR3 sequence reads: CASSYTRFNEQFF. As DNA, the CDR3 is TGTGCCAGCAGTTACACTCGTTTCAATGAGCAGTTCTTC.

This sequence joins TRBV7-9 and TRBJ2-3, with D possibly TRBD1 on 6 matching bases. The V end lost 4 bases, the J end lost 2 bases, and 10 bases lay between the germline ends. This CDR3 contains 14 residues. The germline gives CDR1 SEHNR, CDR2 FQNEAQ (reference sequence). CDR3 sequence (DNA): TGTGCCAGCAGCTCCGGACAGTACACAGATACGCAGTATTTT. Its protein product is CASSSGQYTDTQYF. Full variable domain (outside the CDR3, taken from reference TRBV7-9 and TRBJ2-3): DTGVSQNPRHKITKRGQNVTFRCDPISEHNRLYWYRQTLGQGPEFLTYFQNEAQLEKSRLLSDRFSAERPKGSFSTLEIQRTEQGDSAMYLCASSSGQYTDTQYFGPGTRLTVL.

The chain links TRBV7-9 to TRBJ1-1; TRBD1 matches at 12 bases. J gave up 2 bases and V 2 bases, and 15 bases lay outside the gene matches. The CDR3 spans 20 residues. The germline gives CDR1 SEHNR, CDR2 FQNEAQ (reference sequence). CDR3 coding DNA: TGTGCCAGCAGCTTATGGTTCCTGGGACCCGGGACAGGGGGCAACACTGAAGCTTTCTTT. This gives the protein CASSLWFLGPGTGGNTEAFF.

V gene TRBV12-3 or TRBV12-4 combines with J gene TRBJ2-1, with a possible D match to TRBD2 (7 bases). The CDR3 covers 15 residues. Trimming removed 4 bases from V and 5 bases from J, with 15 bases in between. For the CDR3, the DNA is TGTGCCAGCAGTTCATCGGGGGGCCTGGACAATGAGCAGTTCTTC. Translating gives CASSSSGGLDNEQFF.

This clonotype was counted at least ten times. The rearrangement links TRBV12-3 or TRBV12-4 to TRBJ1-5, with a weak D call TRBD1 (6 bases). The CDR3 is made up of 13 amino acids. Trimming took 5 bases from V and 7 from J, leaving 12 bases between them. CDR3 in DNA: TGTGCCAGCAGTCAAACAGGGAGGCAGCCCCAGCATTTT. It translates to CASSQTGRQPQHF.

This clonotype appeared many times. This rearrangement joins TRBV7-2 to TRBJ2-1; D not resolved. This CDR3 is 11 amino acids long. The V and J ends lost 1 base and 9 bases respectively, with 4 bases between them. Germline CDR1 is SGHTA and CDR2 is FQGNSA. The CDR3: CASSLGGEQFF. DNA of the CDR3: TGTGCCAGCAGCTTAGGCGGTGAGCAGTTCTTC.

The V and J genes are TRBV7-3 and TRBJ2-1, with 12 bases fitting TRBD2. The CDR3 consists of 16 residues. J lost 8 bases, V lost 5 bases, and 10 bases had no gene match. Germline assignment: CDR1 SGHTA and CDR2 FQGTGA. The CDR3 protein is CASSGSASGGADEQFF. The CDR3 region has the DNA TGTGCCAGCAGCGGCTCCGCTAGCGGGGGGGCGGATGAGCAGTTCTTC.